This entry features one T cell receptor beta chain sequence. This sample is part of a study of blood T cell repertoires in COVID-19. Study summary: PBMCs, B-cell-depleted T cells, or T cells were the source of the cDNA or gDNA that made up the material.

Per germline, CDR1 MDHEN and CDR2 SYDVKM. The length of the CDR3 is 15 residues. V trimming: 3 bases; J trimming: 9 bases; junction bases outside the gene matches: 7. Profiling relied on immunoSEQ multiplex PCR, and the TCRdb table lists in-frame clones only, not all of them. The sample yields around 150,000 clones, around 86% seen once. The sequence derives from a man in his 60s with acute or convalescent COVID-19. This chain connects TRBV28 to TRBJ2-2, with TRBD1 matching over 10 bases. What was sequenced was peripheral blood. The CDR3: CASSLGQGMARELFF. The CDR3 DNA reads TGTGCCAGCAGTTTGGGACAGGGGATGGCAAGGGAGCTGTTTTTT.